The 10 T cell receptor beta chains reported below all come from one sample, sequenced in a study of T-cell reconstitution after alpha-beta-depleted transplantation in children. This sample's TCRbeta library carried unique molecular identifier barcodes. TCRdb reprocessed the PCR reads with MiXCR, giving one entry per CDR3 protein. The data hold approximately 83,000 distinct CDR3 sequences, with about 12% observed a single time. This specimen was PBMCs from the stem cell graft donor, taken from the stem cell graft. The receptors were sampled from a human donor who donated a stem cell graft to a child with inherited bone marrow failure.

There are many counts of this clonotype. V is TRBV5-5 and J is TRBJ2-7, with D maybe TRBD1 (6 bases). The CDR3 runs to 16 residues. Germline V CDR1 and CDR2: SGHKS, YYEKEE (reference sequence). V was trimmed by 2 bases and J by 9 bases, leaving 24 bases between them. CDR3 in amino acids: CASSFVSSDRRFGQYF. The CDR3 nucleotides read TGTGCCAGCAGCTTTGTTTCTTCGGACAGAAGGTTTGGGCAGTACTTC. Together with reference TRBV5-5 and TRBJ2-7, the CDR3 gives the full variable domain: DAGVTQSPTHLIKTRGQQVTLRCSPISGHKSVSWYQQVLGQGPQFIFQYYEKEERGRGNFPDRFSARQFPNYSSELNVNALLLGDSALYLCASSFVSSDRRFGQYFGPGTRLTVT.

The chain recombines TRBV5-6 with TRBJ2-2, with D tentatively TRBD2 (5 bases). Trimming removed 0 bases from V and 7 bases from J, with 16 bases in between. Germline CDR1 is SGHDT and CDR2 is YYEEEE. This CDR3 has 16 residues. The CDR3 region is CASSLDQKREIGELFF. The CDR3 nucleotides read TGTGCCAGCAGCTTGGACCAGAAAAGGGAGATCGGGGAGCTGTTTTTT.

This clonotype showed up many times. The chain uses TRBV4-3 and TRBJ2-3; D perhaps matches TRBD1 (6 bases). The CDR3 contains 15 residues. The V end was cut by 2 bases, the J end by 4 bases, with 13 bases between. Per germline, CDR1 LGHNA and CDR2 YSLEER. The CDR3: CASSQSAGVADTQYF. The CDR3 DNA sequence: TGCGCCAGCAGCCAATCAGCAGGGGTCGCAGATACGCAGTATTTT.

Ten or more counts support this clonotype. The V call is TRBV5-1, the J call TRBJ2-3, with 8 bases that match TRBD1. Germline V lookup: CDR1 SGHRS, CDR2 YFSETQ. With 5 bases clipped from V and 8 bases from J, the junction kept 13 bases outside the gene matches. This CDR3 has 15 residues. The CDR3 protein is CASSDRDRTYGTQYF. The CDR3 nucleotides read TGCGCCAGCAGTGATCGGGACAGGACTTATGGTACGCAGTATTTT. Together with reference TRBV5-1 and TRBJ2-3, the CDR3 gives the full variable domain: KAGVTQTPRYLIKTRGQQVTLSCSPISGHRSVSWYQQTPGQGLQFLFEYFSETQRNKGNFPGRFSGRQFSNSRSEMNVSTLELGDSALYLCASSDRDRTYGTQYFGPGTRLTVL.

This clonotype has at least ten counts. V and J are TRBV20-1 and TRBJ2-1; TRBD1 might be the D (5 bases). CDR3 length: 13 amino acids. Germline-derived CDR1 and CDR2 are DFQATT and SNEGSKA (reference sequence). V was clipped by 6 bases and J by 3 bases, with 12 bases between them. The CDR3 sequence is CSAPDRLYNEQFF. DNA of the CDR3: TGCAGTGCCCCTGACAGACTCTACAATGAGCAGTTCTTC.

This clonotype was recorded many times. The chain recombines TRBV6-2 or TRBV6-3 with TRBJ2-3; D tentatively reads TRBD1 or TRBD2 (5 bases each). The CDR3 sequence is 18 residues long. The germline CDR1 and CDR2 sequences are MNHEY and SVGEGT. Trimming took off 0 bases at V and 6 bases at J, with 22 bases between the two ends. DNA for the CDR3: TGTGCCAGCAGTTACTCCCAAGTGAGTGGGGGACGACGCGATACGCAGTATTTT. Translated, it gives CASSYSQVSGGRRDTQYF.

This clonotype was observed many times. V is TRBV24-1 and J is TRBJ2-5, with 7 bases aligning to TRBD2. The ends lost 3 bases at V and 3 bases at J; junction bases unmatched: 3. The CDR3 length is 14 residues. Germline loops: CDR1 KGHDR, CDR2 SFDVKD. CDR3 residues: CATSDPSGEETQYF. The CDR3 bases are TGTGCCACCAGTGATCCTAGCGGAGAAGAGACCCAGTACTTC.

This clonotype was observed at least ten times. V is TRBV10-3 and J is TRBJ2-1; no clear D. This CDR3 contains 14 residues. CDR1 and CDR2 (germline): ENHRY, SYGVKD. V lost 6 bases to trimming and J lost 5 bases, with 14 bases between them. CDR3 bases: TGTGCCATCAGGAATAGCCCCGCAGACAATGAGCAGTTCTTC. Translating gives CAIRNSPADNEQFF.

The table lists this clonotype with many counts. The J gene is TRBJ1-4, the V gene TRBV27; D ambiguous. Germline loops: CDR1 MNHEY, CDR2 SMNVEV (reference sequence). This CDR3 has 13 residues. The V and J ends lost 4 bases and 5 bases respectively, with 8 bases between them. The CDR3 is CASSYRSNEKLFF. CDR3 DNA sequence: TGTGCCAGCAGTTACCGGTCCAATGAAAAACTGTTTTTT.

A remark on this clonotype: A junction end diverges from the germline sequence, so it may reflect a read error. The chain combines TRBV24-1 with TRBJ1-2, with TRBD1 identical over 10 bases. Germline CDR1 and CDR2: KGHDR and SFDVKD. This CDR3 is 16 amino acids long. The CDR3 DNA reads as TGCTGCTGTGCGATCTTCGGACAGGGGGCTAACTATGGCTACACCTTC. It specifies CCCAIFGQGANYGYTF.